Shown below are 4 T cell receptor beta chains from a single sample sequenced in a study of OX40 agonist ivuxolimab in advanced cancers. To prepare the library, the immunoSEQ multiplex PCR assay was applied. TCRdb mirrors the immuneACCESS table, restricted to in-frame sequences. Some clones are absent from its copies; in checked studies, under half trace to an unresolved V gene, and the reason for the others is unknown. Present in this sample are 55,000 to 65,000 clones, approximately 91% of which were seen just once. Under 0.8% of the sample belongs to the ten largest clones. Material: CD4+ or CD8+ T cells sorted from blood, obtained in a trial of the OX40 agonist ivuxolimab. Every receptor here comes from an adult with an advanced solid tumor such as melanoma, head and neck, liver or kidney cancer.

The table lists this clone with a few counts. This chain joins TRBV7-3 and TRBJ2-3, with D tentatively TRBD2 (5 bases). Germline V gene data show CDR1 as SGHTA and CDR2 as FQGTGA. The CDR3 is 14 residues long. The V gene lost 0 bases and the J gene lost 1 base, with 5 bases spanning the gap. In DNA form, the CDR3 reads TGTGCCAGCAGCTTAACCGGGGGCACAGATACGCAGTATTTT. This gives the protein CASSLTGGTDTQYF.

This chain links TRBV9 with TRBJ1-1; D is possibly TRBD1 (5 bases). The germline V gene has CDR1 SGDLS and CDR2 YYNGEE. Trimming took 2 bases from V and 3 from J, leaving 8 bases between them. The CDR3 contains 13 residues. CDR3 residues: CASSVLGDTEAFF. Written as DNA, the CDR3 is TGTGCCAGCAGCGTTTTAGGGGACACTGAAGCTTTCTTT.

This chain links TRBV29-1 with TRBJ1-1, with unresolved D. Germline CDR1 is SQVTM and CDR2 is ANQGSEA. The V end lost 8 bases, the J end lost 4 bases, and 14 bases lay between the germline ends. This CDR3 contains 12 residues. The CDR3 DNA reads as TGCAGCACATCGATGGTGGGCACTGAAGCTTTCTTT. This codes for CSTSMVGTEAFF.

The chain employs TRBV7-2 and TRBJ2-7, with D possibly matching TRBD1 (6 bases). The ends were cut back, 0 bases at V and 4 bases at J, with 13 bases in the middle. The length of the CDR3 is 15 residues. Germline V gene sequence: CDR1 SGHTA, CDR2 FQGNSA. The DNA of the CDR3 is TGTGCCAGCAGCTTAGCGAACAGGGATCTGTACGAGCAGTACTTC. Encoded protein: CASSLANRDLYEQYF.